One and the same sample provided the 20 T cell receptor beta chains below, sequenced in a study of T cell responses to AZD1222 COVID-19 vaccine (dated by TCRdb to the early 2020s). This specimen's time point label, per the study, means: about 28 days (+/-7) after the second vaccine dose. Receptors were amplified or captured by the immunoSEQ multiplex PCR assay. In TCRdb, the immuneACCESS table is reduced to in-frame sequences with V and J assigned. These tables do not hold every clone; where another copy was compared, an unresolved V gene accounts for under half, and the others remain unexplained. The sample table lists 140,000 or so clones, about 86% of them with a count of one. Of the sample, around 5% is held by the ten largest clones. Specimen: peripheral blood, collected 28 days after the second AZD1222 dose. The receptors derive from an adult who received the AZD1222 COVID-19 vaccine.

This rearrangement joins TRBV7-2 to TRBJ1-1; 7 bases align to TRBD1. Germline-derived CDR1 and CDR2 are SGHTA and FQGNSA. J lost 3 bases, V lost 5 bases, and 6 bases had no gene match. CDR3 length equals 14 residues. CDR3 in amino acids: CASSPIQGHTEAFF. DNA for the CDR3: TGTGCCAGCAGCCCTATACAGGGGCACACTGAAGCTTTCTTT.

This chain joins TRBV4-1 and TRBJ1-5; D perhaps matches TRBD1 (5 bases). CDR1 and CDR2 from the germline V gene are MGHRA and YSYEKL. Trimming cost V 4 bases and J 8 bases, with 12 bases left between them. This CDR3 has 13 amino acids. Here the CDR3 DNA reads TGCGCCAGCAGCCCTAGGGGTATCGAGCCCCAGCATTTT. Encoded protein: CASSPRGIEPQHF.

The chain is built from TRBV19 and TRBJ2-3; 10 nucleotides line up with TRBD1. The germline V gene has CDR1 LNHDA and CDR2 SQIVND (reference sequence). V shed 6 bases, J shed 6 bases, and the junction held 9 bases outside the gene matches. This CDR3 spans 15 amino acids. This CDR3 reads CASSATGTGADTQYF. The DNA of the CDR3 is TGTGCCAGTAGCGCCACCGGGACAGGGGCGGATACGCAGTATTTT.

V and J are TRBV25-1 and TRBJ1-2; 9 bases map to TRBD1. The CDR3 is 16 residues long. J lost 1 base, V lost 1 base, and 4 bases had no gene match. Germline V lookup: CDR1 MGHDK, CDR2 SYGVNS. CDR3 DNA: TGTGCCAGCAGTGAATCAGGGACAGGGATTAACTATGGCTACACCTTC. This translates into CASSESGTGINYGYTF.

A few counts support this clone. The chain has TRBV6-2 or TRBV6-3 and TRBJ1-2; 8 positions match TRBD1. The CDR3 loop spans 14 amino acids. The V gene end was trimmed by 5 bases and the J gene end by 3 bases; junction bases not matched to a gene: 5. Germline CDR1 and CDR2: MNHEY and SVGEGT. The CDR3 region is CASSLQGAYYGYTF. DNA for the CDR3: TGTGCCAGCAGTCTCCAGGGGGCTTACTATGGCTACACCTTC.

J is TRBJ2-1 and V is TRBV11-2; the match to TRBD1 covers 8 bases. The CDR3 loop spans 14 amino acids. CDR1 and CDR2 from the germline V gene are SGHAT and FQNNGV. V was pared by 6 bases and J by 4 bases, with 5 bases of the junction left unmatched. The CDR3 DNA reads as TGTGCCAGCAGGGGGACAGGTATTTACAATGAGCAGTTCTTC. Encoded protein: CASRGTGIYNEQFF.

The rearrangement links TRBV30 to TRBJ2-3; 8 nucleotides agree with TRBD2. Unmatched junction bases numbered 10, after V lost 0 bases and J lost 2 bases. The length of the CDR3 is 17 residues. CDR1 is GTSNPN and CDR2 is SVGIG in the germline V gene (reference sequence). This chain's CDR3 is CAWSVLRTSGITDTQYF. Here the CDR3 DNA reads TGTGCCTGGAGTGTACTTCGAACTAGCGGAATCACAGATACGCAGTATTTT.

The gene calls are TRBV11-2 and TRBJ2-2; D is ambiguous. Germline values: CDR1 SGHAT, CDR2 FQNNGV. Trimming stripped 8 bases from V and 7 bases from J, with 11 bases between. The CDR3 extends over 12 amino acids. In DNA form, the CDR3 reads TGTGCCAGCGGGCAAATCCACGGGGAGCTGTTTTTT. Amino acids: CASGQIHGELFF. The complete variable domain, with remaining parts taken from reference TRBV11-2 and TRBJ2-2, reads EAGVAQSPRYKIIEKRQSVAFWCNPISGHATLYWYQQILGQGPKLLIQFQNNGVVDDSQLPKDRFSAERLKGVDSTLKIQPAKLEDSAVYLCASGQIHGELFFGEGSRLTVL.

Concerning this clone: The same CDR3 can be traced to other DNA sequences in this sample. The chain links TRBV28 to TRBJ1-5; no clear D. The CDR3 extends over 11 amino acids. The germline V gene encodes CDR1 MDHEN and CDR2 SYDVKM. Trimming removed 2 bases at V and 4 bases at J, with 0 bases between. The CDR3 bases are TGTGCCAGCAGTTTAAATCAGCCCCAGCATTTT. It yields the protein CASSLNQPQHF.

The rearrangement uses TRBV28 and TRBJ1-1; no clear D gene. The length of the CDR3 is 11 residues. Germline loops: CDR1 MDHEN, CDR2 SYDVKM. V lost 2 bases, J lost 4 bases, and 2 bases lay in between. CDR3 DNA sequence: TGTGCCAGCAGTTTAGGCACTGAAGCTTTCTTT. Translated, it gives CASSLGTEAFF.

The V and J genes are TRBV9 and TRBJ2-7, with D perhaps matching TRBD1 (5 bases). In germline, CDR1 is SGDLS, CDR2 YYNGEE. The CDR3 loop spans 15 amino acids. Between the trimmed V and J ends, which lost 3 bases and 5 bases, there was a span of 18 bases. This chain's CDR3 is CASSERADTNHEQYF. CDR3 DNA sequence: TGTGCCAGCAGCGAACGTGCGGACACTAACCACGAGCAGTACTTC.

The chain links TRBV4-1 to TRBJ2-1, with D unclear. Germline V CDR1 and CDR2: MGHRA, YSYEKL. V lost 1 base and J lost 5, with 12 bases in between. The CDR3 contains 15 residues. The CDR3 sequence is CASSQVSAADNEQFF. In DNA, the CDR3 is TGCGCCAGCAGCCAAGTATCTGCAGCAGACAATGAGCAGTTCTTC.

This chain joins TRBV6-5 and TRBJ2-7, with a possible D match to TRBD2 (5 bases). Looked up from germline, CDR1 is MNHEY and CDR2 is SVGAGI. The V gene lost 2 bases and the J gene lost 7 bases, with 15 bases spanning the gap. The CDR3 is made up of 14 amino acids. This CDR3 reads CASSYATEGREQYF. The CDR3 DNA is TGTGCCAGCAGTTACGCGACCGAGGGTCGGGAGCAGTACTTC.

This rearrangement joins TRBV29-1 to TRBJ1-1, with D possibly being TRBD1 (5 bases). Trimming removed 6 bases at V and 3 bases at J, with 11 bases between. The CDR3 runs to 12 residues. Per the germline V gene, CDR1 is SQVTM and CDR2 is ANQGSEA. For the CDR3, the DNA is TGCAGCGTGGGGGGTCTCGACACTGAAGCTTTCTTT. Amino acid sequence: CSVGGLDTEAFF.

V gene TRBV10-3 combines with J gene TRBJ2-1, with D maybe TRBD1 (6 bases). V was shortened by 5 bases and J by 2 bases, with 13 bases between the two germline ends. CDR1 is ENHRY, CDR2 SYGVKD, per germline. This CDR3 contains 15 residues. Here the CDR3 reads CAISKQGTAYNEQFF. In nucleotides, the CDR3 is TGTGCCATCAGTAAACAGGGTACGGCCTACAATGAGCAGTTCTTC.

The genes are TRBV28 and TRBJ2-7; D not certain. Germline assignment: CDR1 MDHEN and CDR2 SYDVKM. Deletions cut 5 bases from V and 4 bases from J, with 6 bases between. This CDR3 has 11 amino acids. The CDR3 here is CASSRVYEQYF. CDR3 sequence (DNA): TGTGCCAGCAGTCGAGTATACGAGCAGTACTTC.

The chain has TRBV10-3 and TRBJ1-4; TRBD1 is a possible D gene (5 bases). From germline, CDR1 is ENHRY and CDR2 SYGVKD. Trimming left V 4 bases short and J 7 bases short, with 16 bases between. The length of the CDR3 is 15 residues. The CDR3 DNA sequence: TGTGCCATCAGTGCCGGAGAGGACAATTCTGAAAAACTGTTTTTT. It translates to CAISAGEDNSEKLFF.

The chain carries TRBV2 and TRBJ1-1; D is unclear. Germline V gene data show CDR1 as SNHLY and CDR2 as FYNNEI. The CDR3 sequence is 14 residues long. V was pared by 8 bases and J by 4 bases, with 17 bases between. The CDR3 sequence is CASRPLQDGTEAFF. DNA for the CDR3: TGTGCCAGCCGCCCCCTCCAGGATGGCACTGAAGCTTTCTTT.

The chain is built from TRBV30 and TRBJ2-3, with 10 bases matching TRBD2. This CDR3 is 15 amino acids long. In germline, CDR1 is GTSNPN, CDR2 SVGIG (reference sequence). The V gene end was trimmed by 2 bases and the J gene end by 1 base; junction bases not matched to a gene: 3. The CDR3 here is CAWSWLAGGTDTQYF. The CDR3 nucleotides are TGTGCCTGGAGTTGGCTAGCGGGGGGCACAGATACGCAGTATTTT.

The chain uses TRBV7-8 and TRBJ2-5, with D possibly matching TRBD2 (5 bases). The CDR3 is made up of 14 amino acids. CDR1 SGHVS and CDR2 FQNEAQ come from the germline V gene. Trimming cost V 4 bases and J 5 bases, with 14 bases left between them. CDR3 loop: CASSSSGRAETQYF. The CDR3 region has the DNA TGTGCCAGCAGCTCCTCCGGGCGGGCGGAGACCCAGTACTTC. Full variable domain (remainder filled in from reference TRBV7-8 and TRBJ2-5): GAGVSQSPRYKVAKRGQDVALRCDPISGHVSLFWYQQALGQGPEFLTYFQNEAQLDKSGLPSDRFFAERPEGSVSTLKIQRTQQEDSAVYLCASSSSGRAETQYFGPGTRLLVL.